Listed here are 32 T cell receptor beta chains from one sample, sequenced in a study of CD8+CD57+ T cells in acquired aplastic anemia. For CDR3 and TCR beta VDJ profiling, genomic DNA was the template used. TCRdb processed the reads anew with MiXCR; each CDR3 protein has one entry. The sample carries just over 450,000 distinct CDR3 sequences, around 30% recorded once. All patients picked for sequencing had shown, by flow cytometry, an expansion of CD8+CD57+ cells. The specimen sequenced was sorted CD4+, CD8+, or CD8+CD57+ T cells (not recorded which) from PBMCs. These receptors all come from a human donor with aplastic anemia.

The rearrangement links TRBV25-1 to TRBJ1-1; D is unresolved. V was pared by 9 bases and J by 0 bases, with 14 bases between. This CDR3 is 14 amino acids long. Per germline, CDR1 MGHDK and CDR2 SYGVNS. CDR3 DNA sequence: TGTGCCAGGGTCCGTTTCAGGCTGAACACTGAAGCTTTCTTT. Translating it yields CARVRFRLNTEAFF.

The count of this clonotype is one. At one end the junction does not follow the germline gene, possibly because of a read error. The rearrangement links TRBV15 to TRBJ1-3, with a weak D call TRBD1 (6 bases). This CDR3 is 16 amino acids long. The germline CDR1 and CDR2 sequences are LNHNV and YYDKDF (reference sequence). The CDR3 nucleotides read TGTGCCACCAGCGGAGTAGGGACAACCTCTGGAAACACCGTATATTTT. Amino acid sequence: CATSGVGTTSGNTVYF.

This clonotype appeared a few times. The CDR3 DNA is TGTGCCAGCAGTTTTCGGGAGAGTAATTCACCCCTCCACTTT. It translates to CASSFRESNSPLHF. The chain combines TRBV27 with TRBJ1-6; unclear D gene. CDR3 length equals 14 residues. V lost 3 bases and J 6 bases, leaving 9 bases between the germline ends. Germline CDR1 MNHEY, CDR2 SMNVEV (reference sequence).

Many counts were recorded for this clonotype. The chain is built from TRBV19 and TRBJ1-1, with D hard to call. The CDR3 has 14 amino acids. Trimming cost V 3 bases and J 1 base, with 9 bases left between them. The germline V gene has CDR1 LNHDA and CDR2 SQIVND (reference sequence). This CDR3 reads CASSMKVGNTEAFF. The CDR3 DNA follows: TGTGCCAGTAGTATGAAGGTTGGGAACACTGAAGCTTTCTTT.

V gene TRBV3-1 combines with J gene TRBJ2-7; D unresolved. The CDR3 runs 18 residues. CDR1 and CDR2 from the germline V gene are LGHDT and YNNKEL (reference sequence). The germline V and J ends were trimmed by 0 bases and 4 bases, with 22 bases remaining between them. CDR3 nucleotide sequence: TGTGCCAGCAGCCAAGATCCGCCGGGCATGTCTTTCGGGTACGAGCAGTACTTC. Encoded protein: CASSQDPPGMSFGYEQYF.

This clonotype appeared a single time. The rearrangement uses TRBV4-1 and TRBJ2-7; TRBD1 agrees at 11 bases. Trimming cost V 3 bases and J 4 bases; bases outside gene matches: 14. CDR3 size: 18 residues. Germline V CDR1 and CDR2: MGHRA, YSYEKL. The CDR3: CASSHYFQGQGEEYEQYF. CDR3 DNA sequence: TGCGCCAGCAGCCACTATTTCCAGGGACAGGGGGAAGAGTACGAGCAGTACTTC.

The J gene is TRBJ1-3, the V gene TRBV5-1; D is unresolved. This CDR3 has 17 amino acids. The germline V gene has CDR1 SGHRS and CDR2 YFSETQ. V lost 0 bases and J 0 bases, leaving 13 bases between the germline ends. DNA for the CDR3: TGCGCCAGCAGCTTGGAGGCAGGCAGGAGCTCTGGAAACACCATATATTTT. Amino acid sequence: CASSLEAGRSSGNTIYF.

In its sample, this clonotype was seen many times. The genes are TRBV29-1 and TRBJ2-4, with D tentatively TRBD1 (6 bases). Trimming took 0 bases from V and 4 from J, leaving 10 bases between them. Germline V CDR1 and CDR2: SQVTM, ANQGSEA. The CDR3 contains 14 residues. The CDR3 loop is CSVEDRQGKNIQYF. The CDR3 nucleotides are TGCAGCGTTGAAGATCGGCAGGGGAAAAACATTCAGTACTTC.

This clonotype was picked up many times. The chain recombines TRBV15 with TRBJ2-1; D is possibly TRBD1 (6 bases). The CDR3 extends over 13 amino acids. Trimming stripped 0 bases from V and 8 bases from J, with 8 bases between. Per germline, CDR1 LNHNV and CDR2 YYDKDF (reference sequence). CDR3 sequence reads: CATSRDQGHEQFF. Here the CDR3 DNA reads TGTGCCACCAGCAGAGATCAGGGGCATGAGCAGTTCTTC. Looking up the rest from reference TRBV15 and TRBJ2-1 gives the full variable domain: DAMVIQNPRYQVTQFGKPVTLSCSQTLNHNVMYWYQQKSSQAPKLLFHYYDKDFNNEADTPDNFQSRRPNTSFCFLDIRSPGLGDTAMYLCATSRDQGHEQFFGPGTRLTVL.

This clonotype was recorded at least ten times. The chain joins TRBV7-4 to TRBJ2-7; a possible D gene is TRBD2 (6 bases). The CDR3 totals 15 residues. Germline V gene lookup returns CDR1 SGHVT and CDR2 SQSDAQ. The V end lost 5 bases, the J end lost 5 bases, and 19 bases lay between the germline ends. This chain's CDR3 is CASSPPGVIRHEQYF. Here the CDR3 DNA reads TGTGCCAGCAGCCCTCCGGGGGTCATACGCCACGAGCAGTACTTC. The whole variable domain, remainder taken from reference TRBV7-4 and TRBJ2-7, is GAGVSQSPRYKVAKRGRDVALRCDSISGHVTLYWYRQTLGQGSEVLTYSQSDAQRDKSGRPSGRFSAERPERSVSTLKIQRTEQGDSAVYLCASSPPGVIRHEQYFGPGTRLTVT.

This clonotype was seen only a few times. V gene TRBV25-1 combines with J gene TRBJ1-5, with D possibly being TRBD1 (6 bases). The CDR3 has 11 residues. CDR1 and CDR2 (germline): MGHDK, SYGVNS. V was trimmed by 6 bases and J by 11 bases, leaving 11 bases between them. CDR3 residues: CASSLGGTQHF. The DNA for the CDR3 is TGTGCCAGCAGCTTAGGGGGGACCCAGCATTTT.

The chain employs TRBV10-3 and TRBJ2-4, with D maybe TRBD2 (5 bases). The CDR3 is 16 amino acids. Trimming left V 3 bases short and J 6 bases short, with 18 bases between. Germline CDR1 reads ENHRY; CDR2 reads SYGVKD. For the CDR3, the DNA is TGTGCCATCAGTGAAGCCCGTGGAGGAGATGGAAACATTCAGTACTTC. Its protein is CAISEARGGDGNIQYF.

The rearrangement joins TRBV7-2 to TRBJ2-5; 8 nucleotides align to TRBD1. Losses at the gene ends were 8 bases for V and 2 bases for J; bases not matched to a gene: 4. Per the germline V gene, CDR1 is SGHTA and CDR2 is FQGNSA. This CDR3 region has 13 residues. CDR3: CASAGQGQETQYF. As DNA, the CDR3 is TGTGCCAGCGCCGGACAGGGACAAGAGACCCAGTACTTC.

This clonotype has at least ten counts. The genes are TRBV24-1 and TRBJ2-3; TRBD1 or TRBD2 may be the D gene (5 bases each). CDR1 KGHDR and CDR2 SFDVKD come from the germline V gene. V was trimmed by 3 bases and J by 2 bases, leaving 11 bases between them. The length of the CDR3 is 15 residues. Here the CDR3 reads CATSDKRGNTDTQYF. Here the CDR3 DNA reads TGTGCCACCAGTGATAAGAGGGGAAACACAGATACGCAGTATTTT.

This clonotype has only one observation. The conserved final phenylalanine or tryptophan is absent from the CDR3, which likely points to a read error. V is TRBV19 and J is TRBJ1-2; no definite D call. The CDR3 covers 13 residues. Germline values: CDR1 LNHDA, CDR2 SQIVND (reference sequence). V was pared by 3 bases and J by 4 bases, with 9 bases between. DNA of the CDR3: TGTGCCAGTAGTATGGGCAGGTCCTATGGCTACACCCTC. This gives the protein CASSMGRSYGYTL.

The V gene is TRBV2, the J gene TRBJ1-4; D might be TRBD1 (6 bases). Germline CDR1 reads SNHLY; CDR2 reads FYNNEI. The CDR3 totals 13 residues. Between the trimmed V and J ends, which lost 7 bases and 6 bases, there was a span of 12 bases. CDR3: CASNTGRDEKLFF. CDR3 nucleotides: TGTGCCAGCAACACAGGGAGGGATGAAAAACTGTTTTTT.

This clonotype was observed a few times. The chain uses TRBV10-3 and TRBJ2-5, with TRBD2 matching 8 bases. V shed 10 bases and J 5 bases; nucleotides not matched to a gene: 12. The CDR3 spans 14 residues. Germline assignment: CDR1 ENHRY and CDR2 SYGVKD. CDR3 sequence: CASRDLGGRETQYF. The DNA for the CDR3 is TGTGCCAGCAGGGACCTGGGCGGGAGGGAGACCCAGTACTTC.

This clonotype was detected many times. V is TRBV11-2 and J is TRBJ2-7, with 7 bases identical to TRBD1. The CDR3 is 14 amino acids. Per the germline V gene, CDR1 is SGHAT and CDR2 is FQNNGV. Trimming cost V 7 bases and J 2 bases; bases outside gene matches: 8. CDR3 sequence reads: CASNRDSKAYEQYF. CDR3 in DNA: TGTGCCAGCAACAGGGACAGTAAGGCCTACGAGCAGTACTTC.

This clonotype was counted a few times. The chain recombines TRBV11-2 with TRBJ2-7; D is ambiguous. CDR1 and CDR2 (germline): SGHAT, FQNNGV. This CDR3 region has 14 residues. V was cut by 2 bases and J by 5 bases, with 13 bases left in between. The CDR3 DNA is TGTGCCAGCAGCTTACAAGGGAATCATGACGAGCAGTACTTC. Its protein product is CASSLQGNHDEQYF.

This clonotype was seen a few times. A junction end diverges from the germline sequence, so it may reflect a read error. The chain couples TRBV11-1 to TRBJ1-3; D not resolved. The germline CDR1 and CDR2 sequences are SGHAT and FQDESV (reference sequence). CDR3 length: 20 residues. CDR3 residues: CASSLLPRSGSTVSGNTVYF. Here the CDR3 DNA reads TGTGCCAGCAGCTTACTCCCCAGGTCTGGGAGTACGGTCTCTGGAAACACCGTATATTTT.

As regards this clonotype: This may come from a read error, since a much larger clone is one base off. The chain carries TRBV20-1 and TRBJ1-2; D not resolved. The V gene lost 6 bases and the J gene lost 7 bases, with 15 bases spanning the gap. The germline V gene has CDR1 DFQATT and CDR2 SNEGSKA (reference sequence). The length of the CDR3 is 12 residues. CDR3 sequence (DNA): TGCAGTGCCGAGGAAAGGGAAGCTGGCTACACCTTC. Translation gives CSAEEREAGYTF.

The chain links TRBV19 to TRBJ1-1; D gene uncertain. V was pared by 3 bases and J by 7 bases, with 9 bases between. CDR3 length: 12 residues. Germline lookup yields CDR1 LNHDA and CDR2 SQIVND (reference sequence). Written as DNA, the CDR3 is TGTGCCAGTAGTATGGTGCCCAATGAAGCTTTCTTT. Its translation: CASSMVPNEAFF.

The chain has TRBV15 and TRBJ1-5, with unresolved D. The CDR3 is 17 residues long. The germline V gene has CDR1 LNHNV and CDR2 YYDKDF (reference sequence). V was cut by 6 bases and J by 1 base, with 19 bases left in between. CDR3 in DNA: TGTGCCACCAGTCCCGAATCTCCGGGAAGCAGCAATCAGCCCCAGCATTTT. The encoded protein is CATSPESPGSSNQPQHF.

The table lists this clonotype with a few counts. The chain couples TRBV6-1 to TRBJ1-2; D gene ambiguous. V shed 11 bases and J shed 0 bases, with 10 bases lying between them. Per germline, CDR1 MNHNS and CDR2 SASEGT. There are 12 residues in the CDR3. CDR3 residues: CAAKTTNYGYTF. DNA for the CDR3: TGTGCCGCCAAGACCACTAACTATGGCTACACCTTC.

The chain joins TRBV10-3 to TRBJ2-7, with 8 bases that match TRBD2. V shed 3 bases, J shed 6 bases, and the junction held 10 bases outside the gene matches. The CDR3 has 15 residues. CDR1 is ENHRY and CDR2 is SYGVKD in the germline V gene. CDR3 amino acids: CAISELGTSGVEQYF. CDR3 bases: TGTGCCATCAGTGAATTGGGGACTAGTGGGGTCGAGCAGTACTTC.

This clonotype showed up many times. This chain links TRBV7-9 with TRBJ1-3; a weak D match, TRBD1 (6 bases). Trimming pared 3 bases from V and 7 bases from J, leaving 10 bases between. The germline gives CDR1 SEHNR, CDR2 FQNEAQ (reference sequence). CDR3 length equals 13 residues. CDR3 loop: CASSLAGDNTIYF. The DNA for the CDR3 is TGTGCCAGCAGCTTGGCAGGGGATAACACCATATATTTT.

The rearrangement links TRBV2 to TRBJ1-5, with a weak D call TRBD1 (5 bases). The CDR3 covers 15 residues. The germline V and J ends were trimmed by 4 bases and 1 base, with 11 bases remaining between them. CDR1 is SNHLY, CDR2 FYNNEI, per germline. This chain's CDR3 is CASSAGRGSNQPQHF. The CDR3 nucleotides read TGTGCCAGCAGTGCTGGACGGGGGAGCAATCAGCCCCAGCATTTT.

Points on this clonotype: The CDR3 carries no conserved terminal phenylalanine or tryptophan, so it likely arises from a read error. This chain links TRBV19 with TRBJ1-1; D not certain. Germline CDR1 and CDR2: LNHDA and SQIVND (reference sequence). This CDR3 spans 15 amino acids. V lost 1 base to trimming and J lost 1 base, with 10 bases between them. The CDR3 bases are TGTGCCAGTAGTATAGGCGGGGATGGGAACACTGAAGCTTTCTCT. It specifies CASSIGGDGNTEAFS.

The sample holds many counts of this clonotype. The gene calls are TRBV20-1 and TRBJ2-7, with 7 positions matching TRBD2. The CDR3 consists of 13 residues. With 3 bases clipped from V and 3 bases from J, the junction kept 5 bases outside the gene matches. Germline assignment: CDR1 DFQATT and CDR2 SNEGSKA (reference sequence). CDR3 residues: CSASVRGYYEQYF. In DNA, the CDR3 is TGCAGTGCTAGTGTGCGGGGGTACTACGAGCAGTACTTC.

In this sample, this clonotype turned up many times. The V gene is TRBV2, the J gene TRBJ1-1; D not resolved. CDR1 is SNHLY, CDR2 FYNNEI, per germline. The V end was cut by 6 bases, the J end by 7 bases, with 18 bases between. CDR3 length: 14 amino acids. The CDR3 coding sequence is TGTGCCAGCAGCCGCTCTTGGACGAGTTTTGAAGCTTTCTTT. This sequence encodes CASSRSWTSFEAFF.

This chain uses TRBV24-1 with TRBJ2-7, with 7 bases matching TRBD1. Germline V gene sequence: CDR1 KGHDR, CDR2 SFDVKD. The CDR3 has 19 residues. V shed 3 bases and J 6 bases; nucleotides not matched to a gene: 22. This CDR3 reads CATSDPQSTGKGLGTEQYF. The DNA of the CDR3 is TGTGCCACCAGTGATCCCCAGTCGACAGGGAAAGGTCTAGGTACCGAGCAGTACTTC.

Many counts were recorded for this clonotype. The chain links TRBV20-1 to TRBJ1-2; D is unresolved. V was trimmed by 0 bases and J by 4 bases, leaving 27 bases between them. The CDR3 is made up of 19 amino acids. The germline V gene has CDR1 DFQATT and CDR2 SNEGSKA (reference sequence). The DNA of the CDR3 is TGCAGTGCTAGAGATACCTCCCCTCAGTTCCGGACCGTAAGCTATGGCTACACCTTC. It encodes CSARDTSPQFRTVSYGYTF.